This T cell receptor (beta chain) originates from a study of CD8+ T cells in alopecia areata. The length of the CDR3 is 15 residues. Losses at the gene ends were 5 bases for V and 5 bases for J; bases not matched to a gene: 8. Per the germline V gene, CDR1 is SGHVS and CDR2 is FQNEAQ. Extraction and reverse transcription of RNA yielded cDNA as the sequencing template. Generated by immunoSEQ multiplex PCR, the TCRdb table keeps only in-frame clones and is missing some. The sample comprises 160,000 or so clones, 67% of which are singletons, and 11% rests with the top ten. The sample was CD8+ T cells sorted from blood, taken at week 0. The V gene is TRBV7-8, the J gene TRBJ1-4; TRBD1 matches at 7 bases. This clonotype was sampled from a human donor with alopecia areata. CDR3: CASSRKDRRNEKLFF. The CDR3 nucleotides read TGTGCCAGCAGCCGTAAGGACAGGCGGAATGAAAAACTGTTTTTT.